The 30 T cell receptor beta chains below all came from one sample that was sequenced in a study of beta chain features in type 1 diabetes. Expressed TCRB transcripts were sequenced after all isolated RNA was converted to cDNA. The assay was immunoSEQ multiplex PCR, and TCRdb's table has in-frame clones only and misses some. The sample holds roughly 230,000 clones, over 9.5% seen once. Sequenced material: naive CD4+ T cells from blood. The receptors were sampled from a woman younger than 30 in good health.

The chain is built from TRBV18 and TRBJ2-7; TRBD2 aligns across 10 bases. CDR3 size: 16 residues. Germline CDR1 is KGHSH and CDR2 is LQKENI. The trim removed 3 bases at V and 4 bases at J, leaving 9 bases unmatched. CDR3 protein: CASSPGGASGRYEQYF. As DNA, the CDR3 is TGTGCCAGCTCACCCGGGGGGGCTAGCGGGAGATACGAGCAGTACTTC.

This rearrangement joins TRBV19 to TRBJ1-2; 8 bases fit TRBD1. This CDR3 spans 14 amino acids. The V and J ends lost 7 bases and 8 bases, in that order; junction bases with no gene match: 12. The germline gives CDR1 LNHDA, CDR2 SQIVND (reference sequence). CDR3 bases: TGTGCCAGTACCCTGGGACAGGCCGCGGGAGGCTACACCTTC. Translation: CASTLGQAAGGYTF.

J is TRBJ1-6 and V is TRBV2; D is unclear. The CDR3 loop spans 14 amino acids. V was shortened by 7 bases and J by 0 bases, with 7 bases between the two germline ends. From germline, CDR1 is SNHLY and CDR2 FYNNEI. CDR3 residues: CASTFSSYNSPLHF. CDR3 nucleotides: TGTGCCAGCACTTTTAGCTCCTATAATTCACCCCTCCACTTT.

The rearrangement uses TRBV4-2 and TRBJ2-1; TRBD2 matches 8 bases. V lost 4 bases and J lost 6; bases outside the gene matches: 11. From germline, CDR1 is LGHNA and CDR2 YNFKEQ. The CDR3 covers 16 residues. The CDR3 DNA follows: TGTGCCAGCAGCCCCGTTGGGCTAGCGGGTGTCAATGAGCAGTTCTTC. Amino acid sequence: CASSPVGLAGVNEQFF.

This chain uses TRBV1 with TRBJ2-7; the table gives TRBD1 as D, unverified against the DNA. TRBV1 is given as a pseudogene. The CDR3 contains 16 residues. CDR3: CTSRQSPRGAYYEQYF. In nucleotides, the CDR3 is TGCACCAGCAGGCAATCGCCCAGGGGCGCCTATTACGAGCAGTACTTC.

This clone has a handful of counts. V and J are TRBV19 and TRBJ2-1; unclear D gene. V was pared by 1 base and J by 0 bases, with 16 bases between. Germline assignment: CDR1 LNHDA and CDR2 SQIVND (reference sequence). CDR3 length: 18 amino acids. The chain's CDR3 is CASSIAGSVGFSYNEQFF. CDR3 sequence (DNA): TGTGCCAGTAGTATAGCCGGTTCGGTCGGGTTCTCCTACAATGAGCAGTTCTTC. The full variable domain, rest sourced from reference TRBV19 and TRBJ2-1, is DGGITQSPKYLFRKEGQNVTLSCEQNLNHDAMYWYRQDPGQGLRLIYYSQIVNDFQKGDIAEGYSVSREKKESFPLTVTSAQKNPTAFYLCASSIAGSVGFSYNEQFFGPGTRLTVL.

This clone was picked up a small number of times. This chain connects TRBV2 to TRBJ2-5; the D gene is possibly TRBD2 (6 bases). V dropped 6 bases and J dropped 5 bases, with 13 bases sitting between them. Germline V lookup: CDR1 SNHLY, CDR2 FYNNEI. The CDR3 totals 13 residues. DNA of the CDR3: TGTGCCAGCAGCCCGCGGACTATCGAGACCCAGTACTTC. This gives the protein CASSPRTIETQYF. The full variable domain, in which reference TRBV2 and TRBJ2-5 provide the parts outside the CDR3, is EPEVTQTPSHQVTQMGQEVILRCVPISNHLYFYWYRQILGQKVEFLVSFYNNEISEKSEIFDDQFSVERPDGSNFTLKIRSTKLEDSAMYFCASSPRTIETQYFGPGTRLLVL.

This clone turned up a few times. V usage is TRBV7-8 and J usage is TRBJ1-4, with 7 bases matching TRBD1. Per germline, CDR1 SGHVS and CDR2 FQNEAQ. With 1 base clipped from V and 4 bases from J, the junction kept 6 bases outside the gene matches. The CDR3 is made up of 16 amino acids. CDR3 DNA sequence: TGTGCCAGCAGCTTAGAAGGGGGCCTGGGTAATGAAAAACTGTTTTTT. Amino acids: CASSLEGGLGNEKLFF.

This clone appeared a few times. The chain carries TRBV7-9 and TRBJ2-1, with D possibly matching TRBD1 (5 bases). V shed 3 bases and J shed 5 bases, with 11 bases lying between them. This CDR3 region has 14 residues. Germline V gene data show CDR1 as SEHNR and CDR2 as FQNEAQ (reference sequence). The CDR3 reads CASSFPGLHNEQFF. Written as DNA, the CDR3 is TGTGCCAGCAGCTTCCCAGGGCTTCACAATGAGCAGTTCTTC.

This clone occurred a few times. The rearrangement uses TRBV11-2 and TRBJ2-3; D gene unclear. The CDR3 loop spans 13 amino acids. Germline V CDR1 and CDR2: SGHAT, FQNNGV. Trimming cost V 1 base and J 4 bases, with 6 bases left between them. The CDR3 is CASSLVGADTQYF. The CDR3, as DNA: TGTGCCAGCAGCTTAGTGGGCGCAGATACGCAGTATTTT.

This clone has more than one count but fewer than ten. The chain couples TRBV18 to TRBJ1-3; D is perhaps TRBD1 (5 bases). There are 14 residues in the CDR3. The germline V gene encodes CDR1 KGHSH and CDR2 LQKENI. V lost 5 bases and J lost 2, with 10 bases in between. CDR3: CASSAQGTGNTIYF. CDR3 nucleotides: TGTGCCAGCTCAGCCCAGGGCACTGGAAACACCATATATTTT. The full variable domain, rest sourced from reference TRBV18 and TRBJ1-3, is NAGVMQNPRHLVRRRGQEARLRCSPMKGHSHVYWYRQLPEEGLKFMVYLQKENIIDESGMPKERFSAEFPKEGPSILRIQQVVRGDSAAYFCASSAQGTGNTIYFGEGSWLTVV.

This clone was recorded a few times. The chain carries TRBV7-8 and TRBJ2-5, with D maybe TRBD1 (5 bases). The assigned J gene may be wrong: the sequence end matches TRBJ2-7 better. The CDR3 covers 14 residues. Germline values: CDR1 SGHVS, CDR2 FQNEAQ. The CDR3: CASSLPDSSYEQYF. The CDR3 DNA reads TGTGCCAGCAGCTTACCCGACAGCTCCTACGAGCAGTACTTC.

The chain is built from TRBV2 and TRBJ1-1; tentative D call: TRBD1 (6 bases). The germline V and J ends were trimmed by 8 bases and 4 bases, with 11 bases remaining between them. This CDR3 comprises 12 residues. Per germline, CDR1 SNHLY and CDR2 FYNNEI. In DNA, the CDR3 is TGTGCCAGCTCGTCAGGGGCCACTGAAGCTTTCTTT. Residues: CASSSGATEAFF.

The sample holds a few counts of this clone. The gene calls are TRBV6-5 and TRBJ1-1; no clear D gene. Germline loops: CDR1 MNHEY, CDR2 SVGAGI. V lost 2 bases to trimming and J lost 0 bases, with 10 bases between them. CDR3 length: 15 amino acids. For the CDR3, the DNA is TGTGCCAGCAGTTACGGGCAGGCCTTGAACACTGAAGCTTTCTTT. Protein sequence: CASSYGQALNTEAFF.

This clone came up many times. The chain links TRBV19 to TRBJ2-3, with a possible D match to TRBD2 (6 bases). The V and J ends lost 4 bases and 3 bases respectively, with 8 bases between them. Germline loops: CDR1 LNHDA, CDR2 SQIVND (reference sequence). The CDR3 is 13 amino acids. CDR3: CASSTGRTDTQYF. Written as DNA, the CDR3 is TGTGCCAGTAGTACAGGGAGGACAGATACGCAGTATTTT.

This clone has only a few counts. The same CDR3 also results from other DNA sequences found in this sample. This chain links TRBV18 with TRBJ1-1, with D uncertain. Germline CDR1 reads KGHSH; CDR2 reads LQKENI. This CDR3 is built from 12 residues. V gave up 5 bases and J gave up 0 bases, with 4 bases separating them. As DNA, the CDR3 is TGTGCCAGCTCAACAGTGAACACTGAAGCTTTCTTT. Translation: CASSTVNTEAFF.

This chain links TRBV6-1 with TRBJ1-1; D uncertain. V gave up 1 base and J gave up 2 bases, with 11 bases separating them. The germline V gene has CDR1 MNHNS and CDR2 SASEGT. CDR3 length: 15 residues. The CDR3 sequence is CASSEGTGANTEAFF. The CDR3 bases are TGTGCCAGCAGTGAAGGCACTGGAGCCAACACTGAAGCTTTCTTT.

This chain links TRBV7-2 with TRBJ1-6; tentative D call: TRBD1 (6 bases). Looked up from germline, CDR1 is SGHTA and CDR2 is FQGNSA. This CDR3 region has 14 residues. Trimming shortened V by 4 bases and J by 6 bases, and 10 bases separated the two germline ends. CDR3: CASSSGQFNSPLHF. The CDR3 nucleotides are TGTGCCAGCAGCTCCGGACAGTTTAATTCACCCCTCCACTTT.

The chain links TRBV5-6 to TRBJ1-2; the D is unclear. The length of the CDR3 is 13 residues. Germline values: CDR1 SGHDT, CDR2 YYEEEE. The V and J ends lost 2 bases and 2 bases respectively, with 7 bases between them. The CDR3 spells CASSLGRNYGYTF. For the CDR3, the DNA is TGTGCCAGCAGCTTAGGCAGGAACTATGGCTACACCTTC.

The rearrangement uses TRBV2 and TRBJ2-3, with D maybe TRBD2 (6 bases). Per germline, CDR1 SNHLY and CDR2 FYNNEI. V lost 4 bases, J lost 1 base, and 12 bases lay in between. This CDR3 region has 15 residues. The CDR3 sequence is CASSGQASGTDTQYF. CDR3 DNA: TGTGCCAGCAGTGGGCAGGCTAGCGGCACAGATACGCAGTATTTT.

The table lists this clone with a few counts. This chain joins TRBV6-5 and TRBJ1-2; a possible D gene is TRBD1 (5 bases). The CDR3 loop spans 14 amino acids. Germline V gene sequence: CDR1 MNHEY, CDR2 SVGAGI. V lost 2 bases and J 5 bases, leaving 12 bases between the germline ends. The CDR3 protein is CASSYLRDSYGYTF. The CDR3 coding sequence is TGTGCCAGCAGTTACCTCCGAGACAGTTATGGCTACACCTTC.

This clone was counted a few times. The chain is built from TRBV7-9 and TRBJ2-2, with a possible D match to TRBD2 (5 bases). Germline values: CDR1 SEHNR, CDR2 FQNEAQ (reference sequence). This CDR3 spans 17 amino acids. Trimming left V 3 bases short and J 0 bases short, with 14 bases between. CDR3 protein: CASSFVGGLSNTGELFF. DNA for the CDR3: TGTGCCAGCAGCTTCGTAGGAGGCCTTTCGAACACCGGGGAGCTGTTTTTT.

The chain has TRBV5-1 and TRBJ2-6; D is possibly TRBD1 (6 bases). Germline V gives CDR1 SGHRS, CDR2 YFSETQ. This CDR3 contains 15 residues. Trimming left V 4 bases short and J 0 bases short, with 8 bases between. CDR3 bases: TGCGCCAGCAGCCTACAGGGCTCTGGGGCCAACGTCCTGACTTTC. Amino acids: CASSLQGSGANVLTF.

This clone came up once. This chain connects TRBV5-1 to TRBJ1-1, with 7 bases that match TRBD1. This CDR3 contains 15 residues. V lost 4 bases to trimming and J lost 0 bases; unmatched junction nucleotides: 6. From germline, CDR1 is SGHRS and CDR2 YFSETQ. CDR3 sequence reads: CASSDLTGLNTEAFF. In nucleotides, the CDR3 is TGCGCCAGCAGCGACCTGACAGGGCTGAACACTGAAGCTTTCTTT. Full variable domain (remainder filled in from reference TRBV5-1 and TRBJ1-1): KAGVTQTPRYLIKTRGQQVTLSCSPISGHRSVSWYQQTPGQGLQFLFEYFSETQRNKGNFPGRFSGRQFSNSRSEMNVSTLELGDSALYLCASSDLTGLNTEAFFGQGTRLTVV.

This clone showed up just a few times. The chain uses TRBV28 and TRBJ2-4; 7 bases align to TRBD1. Per the germline V gene, CDR1 is MDHEN and CDR2 is SYDVKM. The CDR3 spans 15 residues. The trim removed 4 bases at V and 3 bases at J, leaving 6 bases unmatched. CDR3: CASSSTGTVKNIQYF. The CDR3 DNA sequence: TGTGCCAGCAGTTCGACAGGGACGGTCAAAAACATTCAGTACTTC.

This clone was seen more than once but under ten times. The genes are TRBV7-2 and TRBJ2-5, with D perhaps matching TRBD1 (5 bases). Germline CDR1 SGHTA, CDR2 FQGNSA. This CDR3 is 13 amino acids long. Trimming pared 4 bases from V and 1 base from J, leaving 7 bases between. The CDR3 spells CASSYRFQETQYF. The CDR3, as DNA: TGTGCCAGCAGCTACAGGTTCCAAGAGACCCAGTACTTC.

This clone appeared a few times. The V and J genes are TRBV19 and TRBJ2-2; 8 nucleotides line up with TRBD1. Per the germline V gene, CDR1 is LNHDA and CDR2 is SQIVND (reference sequence). Trimming took 3 bases from V and 2 from J; bases not matched to a gene: 2. This CDR3 region has 15 residues. CDR3 in amino acids: CASSIGQGNTGELFF. DNA for the CDR3: TGTGCCAGTAGTATCGGACAGGGTAACACCGGGGAGCTGTTTTTT.

In this sample, this clone turned up a few times. This sequence joins TRBV12-5 and TRBJ2-1; 11 bases map to TRBD1. This CDR3 comprises 14 residues. V was pared by 1 base and J by 9 bases, with 2 bases of the junction left unmatched. CDR1 is LGHNT and CDR2 is FRNRAP in the germline V gene. CDR3 DNA: TGTGCTAGTGGTTTGGCAGGGACAGGGGGTGAGCAGTTCTTC. It yields the protein CASGLAGTGGEQFF. The complete variable domain, with remaining parts taken from reference TRBV12-5 and TRBJ2-1, reads DARVTQTPRHKVTEMGQEVTMRCQPILGHNTVFWYRQTMMQGLELLAYFRNRAPLDDSGMPKDRFSAEMPDATLATLKIQPSEPRDSAVYFCASGLAGTGGEQFFGPGTRLTVL.

The table lists this clone with a few counts. V is TRBV2 and J is TRBJ2-1; D is possibly TRBD1 (5 bases). With 6 bases removed from V and 10 bases from J, the gap between germline ends came to 13 bases. Germline values: CDR1 SNHLY, CDR2 FYNNEI. The CDR3 runs to 12 residues. The CDR3 here is CASSFRGAEQFF. The CDR3 region has the DNA TGTGCCAGCAGCTTCCGTGGGGCAGAGCAGTTCTTC.

The chain has TRBV7-2 and TRBJ2-1; the match to TRBD1 covers 10 bases. After removal of 5 bases from V and 15 bases from J, the junction contained 10 bases not matched to a gene. The CDR3 is 13 amino acids. Germline V gene lookup returns CDR1 SGHTA and CDR2 FQGNSA. The CDR3 DNA reads TGTGCCAGCAGCCAAGGACAGGGGGTGATGGGGTTCTTC. Residues: CASSQGQGVMGFF.